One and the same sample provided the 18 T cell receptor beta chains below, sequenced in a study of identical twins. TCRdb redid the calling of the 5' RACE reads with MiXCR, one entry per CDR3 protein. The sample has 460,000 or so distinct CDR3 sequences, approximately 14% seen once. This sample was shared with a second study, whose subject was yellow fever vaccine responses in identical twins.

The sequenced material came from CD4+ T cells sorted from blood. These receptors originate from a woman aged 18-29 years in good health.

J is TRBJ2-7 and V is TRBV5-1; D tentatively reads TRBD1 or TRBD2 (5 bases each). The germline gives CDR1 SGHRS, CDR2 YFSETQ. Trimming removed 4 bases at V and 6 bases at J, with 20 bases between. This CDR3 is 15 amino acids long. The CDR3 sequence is CASSKEPGLHSEQYF. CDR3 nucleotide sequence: TGCGCCAGCAGCAAAGAACCGGGGCTGCACTCCGAGCAGTACTTC.

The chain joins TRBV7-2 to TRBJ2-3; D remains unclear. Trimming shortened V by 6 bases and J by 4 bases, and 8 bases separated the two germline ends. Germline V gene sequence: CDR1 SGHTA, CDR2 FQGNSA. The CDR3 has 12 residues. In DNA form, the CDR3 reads TGTGCCAGCAGGAGGAGCGCAGATACGCAGTATTTT. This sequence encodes CASRRSADTQYF.

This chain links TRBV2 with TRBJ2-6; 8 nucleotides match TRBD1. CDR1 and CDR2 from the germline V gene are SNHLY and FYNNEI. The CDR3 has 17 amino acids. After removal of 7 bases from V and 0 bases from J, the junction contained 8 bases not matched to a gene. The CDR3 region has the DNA TGTGCCAGCATACCGGGACAGGCGAGCTCTGGGGCCAACGTCCTGACTTTC. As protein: CASIPGQASSGANVLTF.

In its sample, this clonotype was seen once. The CDR3 sequence is CSAGGSYTDTQYF. In DNA form, the CDR3 reads TGCAGTGCTGGCGGGAGCTACACAGATACGCAGTATTTT. The chain employs TRBV20-1 and TRBJ2-3; TRBD2 matches 7 bases. CDR3 length equals 13 residues. V lost 5 bases and J lost 2; bases outside the gene matches: 4. The germline gives CDR1 DFQATT, CDR2 SNEGSKA (reference sequence).

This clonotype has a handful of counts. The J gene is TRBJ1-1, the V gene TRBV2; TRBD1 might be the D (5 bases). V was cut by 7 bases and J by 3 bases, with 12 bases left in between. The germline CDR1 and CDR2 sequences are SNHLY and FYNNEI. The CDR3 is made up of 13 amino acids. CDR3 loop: CASNRLGDTEAFF. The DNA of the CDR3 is TGTGCCAGCAACAGACTAGGGGACACTGAAGCTTTCTTT. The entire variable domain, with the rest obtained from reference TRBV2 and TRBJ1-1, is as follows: EPEVTQTPSHQVTQMGQEVILRCVPISNHLYFYWYRQILGQKVEFLVSFYNNEISEKSEIFDDQFSVERPDGSNFTLKIRSTKLEDSAMYFCASNRLGDTEAFFGQGTRLTVV.

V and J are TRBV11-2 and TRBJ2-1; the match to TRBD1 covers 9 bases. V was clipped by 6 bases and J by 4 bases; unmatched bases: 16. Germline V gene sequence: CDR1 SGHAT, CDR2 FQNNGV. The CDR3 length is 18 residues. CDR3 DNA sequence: TGTGCCAGCAGTTCACCAACTCCCGGGACAGGGATTTACAATGAGCAGTTCTTC. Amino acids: CASSSPTPGTGIYNEQFF.

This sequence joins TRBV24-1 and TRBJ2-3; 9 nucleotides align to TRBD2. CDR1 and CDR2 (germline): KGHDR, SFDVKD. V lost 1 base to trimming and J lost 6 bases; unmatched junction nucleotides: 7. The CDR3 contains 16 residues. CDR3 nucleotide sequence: TGTGCCACCAGTGATTTAGGGCGGGGGGGCGAGGATACGCAGTATTTT. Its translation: CATSDLGRGGEDTQYF.

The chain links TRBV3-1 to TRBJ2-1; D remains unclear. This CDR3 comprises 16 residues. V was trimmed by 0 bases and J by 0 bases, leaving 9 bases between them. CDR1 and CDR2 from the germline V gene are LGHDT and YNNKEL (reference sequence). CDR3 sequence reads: CASSQDRRTSYNEQFF. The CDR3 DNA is TGTGCCAGCAGCCAAGATAGGCGGACCTCCTACAATGAGCAGTTCTTC.

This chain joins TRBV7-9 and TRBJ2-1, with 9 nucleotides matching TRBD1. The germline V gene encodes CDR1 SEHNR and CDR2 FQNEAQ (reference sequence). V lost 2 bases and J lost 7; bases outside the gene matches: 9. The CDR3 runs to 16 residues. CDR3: CASSLFWGQGNNEQFF. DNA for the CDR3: TGTGCCAGCAGCTTATTCTGGGGACAGGGTAATAATGAGCAGTTCTTC.

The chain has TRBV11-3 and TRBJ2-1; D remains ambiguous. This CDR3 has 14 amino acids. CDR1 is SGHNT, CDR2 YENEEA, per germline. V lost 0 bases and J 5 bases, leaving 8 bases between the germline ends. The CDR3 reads CASSLDRADNEQFF. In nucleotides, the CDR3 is TGTGCCAGCAGCTTAGATAGGGCCGACAATGAGCAGTTCTTC.

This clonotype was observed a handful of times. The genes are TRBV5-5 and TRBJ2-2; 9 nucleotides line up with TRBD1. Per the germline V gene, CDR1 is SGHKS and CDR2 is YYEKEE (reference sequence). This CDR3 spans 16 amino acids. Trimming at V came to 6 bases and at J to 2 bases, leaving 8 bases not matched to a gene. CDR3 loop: CASNPTGGSNTGELFF. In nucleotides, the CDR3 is TGTGCCAGCAACCCTACAGGGGGCTCTAACACCGGGGAGCTGTTTTTT.

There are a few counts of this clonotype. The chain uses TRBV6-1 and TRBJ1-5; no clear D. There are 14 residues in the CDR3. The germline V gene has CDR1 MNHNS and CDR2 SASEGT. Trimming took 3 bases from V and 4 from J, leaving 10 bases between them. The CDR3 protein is CASSERGVNQPQHF. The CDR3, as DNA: TGTGCCAGCAGTGAGCGCGGGGTTAATCAGCCCCAGCATTTT.

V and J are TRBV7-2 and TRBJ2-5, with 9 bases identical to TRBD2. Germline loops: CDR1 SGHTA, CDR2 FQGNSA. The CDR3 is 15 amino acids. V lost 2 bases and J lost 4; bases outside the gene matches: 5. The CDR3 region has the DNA TGTGCCAGCAGCTTACTAGCGGGGTCGCCAGAGACCCAGTACTTC. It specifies CASSLLAGSPETQYF.

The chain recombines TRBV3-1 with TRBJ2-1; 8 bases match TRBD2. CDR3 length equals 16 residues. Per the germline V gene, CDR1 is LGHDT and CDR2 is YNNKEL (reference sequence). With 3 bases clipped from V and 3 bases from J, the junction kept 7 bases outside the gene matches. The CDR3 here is CASSQDSGGFYNEQFF. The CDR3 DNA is TGTGCCAGCAGCCAGGACAGCGGGGGTTTCTACAATGAGCAGTTCTTC.

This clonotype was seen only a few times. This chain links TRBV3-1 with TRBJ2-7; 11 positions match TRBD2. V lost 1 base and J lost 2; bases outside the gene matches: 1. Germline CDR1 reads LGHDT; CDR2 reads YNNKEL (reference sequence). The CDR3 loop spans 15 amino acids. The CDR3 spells CASSQGTSGPYEQYF. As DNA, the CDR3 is TGTGCCAGCAGCCAAGGGACTAGCGGGCCCTACGAGCAGTACTTC.

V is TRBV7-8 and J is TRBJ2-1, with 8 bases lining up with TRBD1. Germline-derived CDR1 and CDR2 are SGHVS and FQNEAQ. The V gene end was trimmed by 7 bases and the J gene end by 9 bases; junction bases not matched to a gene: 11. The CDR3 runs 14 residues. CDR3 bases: TGTGCCAGCAACGTACAGGGGGACAAGGGTGAGCAGTTCTTC. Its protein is CASNVQGDKGEQFF.

The CDR3 region has the DNA TGTGCCTGGAGAGGACAGGGGGCCGACTTCAGATACGAGCAGTACTTC. Protein: CAWRGQGADFRYEQYF. The chain recombines TRBV30 with TRBJ2-7; TRBD1 matches 11 bases. Germline CDR1 reads GTSNPN; CDR2 reads SVGIG (reference sequence). The CDR3 sequence is 16 residues long. V lost 3 bases and J lost 4; bases outside the gene matches: 11.

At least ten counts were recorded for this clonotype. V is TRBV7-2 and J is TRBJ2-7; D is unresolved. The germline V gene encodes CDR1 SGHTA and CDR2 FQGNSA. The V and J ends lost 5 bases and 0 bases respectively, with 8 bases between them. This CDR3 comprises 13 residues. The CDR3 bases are TGTGCCAGCAGCATCCCACTCTCCTACGAGCAGTACTTC. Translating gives CASSIPLSYEQYF.